A single sample gave rise to the 15 T cell receptor beta chains below, sequenced in a study of blood T cells in healthy people across ages. PCR was performed a second time for 7 to 11 cycles using a sample-barcoded 5' primer and a J-beta primer mix. TCRdb processed the 5' RACE reads anew with MiXCR; each CDR3 protein has one entry. The sample lists about 1,400,000 distinct CDR3 sequences, approximately 42% occurring once. The material sequenced was blood. These receptors were collected from a young woman in good health.

The chain has TRBV29-1 and TRBJ2-3; D is uncertain. CDR1 SQVTM and CDR2 ANQGSEA come from the germline V gene. Deletions cut 7 bases from V and 6 bases from J, with 8 bases between. This CDR3 region has 10 residues. DNA for the CDR3: TGCAGCGGTTTAAGGGATACGCAGTATTTT. Protein product: CSGLRDTQYF.

This clonotype was seen only a few times. The chain couples TRBV20-1 to TRBJ2-3; D is perhaps TRBD1 (5 bases). V lost 6 bases to trimming and J lost 4 bases, with 11 bases between them. The CDR3 is made up of 12 amino acids. Germline V gene sequence: CDR1 DFQATT, CDR2 SNEGSKA (reference sequence). CDR3 sequence reads: CSAGSGSDTQYF. CDR3 bases: TGCAGTGCCGGTTCAGGGTCAGATACGCAGTATTTT.

The rearrangement joins TRBV4-1 to TRBJ2-1; D may match TRBD1 or TRBD2 (5 bases each). Germline loops: CDR1 MGHRA, CDR2 YSYEKL. The germline V and J ends were trimmed by 1 base and 9 bases, with 25 bases remaining between them. There are 18 residues in the CDR3. The CDR3: CASSQGGNQGISATEQFF. As DNA, the CDR3 is TGCGCCAGCAGCCAAGGAGGGAACCAGGGTATTTCGGCCACTGAGCAGTTCTTC.

J is TRBJ2-7 and V is TRBV6-1; unclear D gene. This CDR3 comprises 11 residues. Per the germline V gene, CDR1 is MNHNS and CDR2 is SASEGT. The CDR3 DNA reads as TGTGTCACCCAACCCGGCTACGAGCAGTACTTC. It encodes CVTQPGYEQYF.

This clonotype appeared a few times. V and J are TRBV9 and TRBJ2-1; TRBD2 aligns across 8 bases. The J segment lost 10 bases and the V segment lost 3 bases, leaving 18 bases of the junction unmatched. CDR1 and CDR2 from the germline V gene are SGDLS and YYNGEE. The CDR3 consists of 17 residues. This chain's CDR3 is CASSARKTSGGGGEQFF. CDR3 sequence (DNA): TGTGCCAGCAGCGCCAGAAAAACTAGCGGAGGGGGTGGAGAGCAGTTCTTC.

V and J are TRBV20-1 and TRBJ1-2; D is possibly TRBD1 (6 bases). Germline V lookup: CDR1 DFQATT, CDR2 SNEGSKA (reference sequence). The CDR3 contains 15 residues. Trimming stripped 0 bases from V and 3 bases from J, with 14 bases between. As DNA, the CDR3 is TGCAGTGCTAGAGATGCACGGACAGCCTACTATGGCTACACCTTC. Its translation: CSARDARTAYYGYTF.

The chain recombines TRBV7-2 with TRBJ2-6; D is ambiguous. With 7 bases removed from V and 0 bases from J, the gap between germline ends came to 7 bases. The CDR3 contains 14 residues. Germline V gene lookup returns CDR1 SGHTA and CDR2 FQGNSA. The CDR3 loop is CASNLDSGANVLTF. As DNA, the CDR3 is TGTGCCAGCAACTTGGACTCTGGGGCCAACGTCCTGACTTTC.

This clonotype appeared a few times. This chain joins TRBV2 and TRBJ2-3; TRBD2 aligns across 10 bases. J lost 3 bases, V lost 3 bases, and 3 bases had no gene match. Germline V gives CDR1 SNHLY, CDR2 FYNNEI. The length of the CDR3 is 15 residues. CDR3 sequence reads: CASSDRSGGTDTQYF. The CDR3, as DNA: TGTGCCAGCAGTGATCGTAGCGGGGGGACAGATACGCAGTATTTT. Drawing the rest from reference TRBV2 and TRBJ2-3, the complete variable domain is EPEVTQTPSHQVTQMGQEVILRCVPISNHLYFYWYRQILGQKVEFLVSFYNNEISEKSEIFDDQFSVERPDGSNFTLKIRSTKLEDSAMYFCASSDRSGGTDTQYFGPGTRLTVL.

This clonotype was counted only a few times. V is TRBV10-3 and J is TRBJ2-7, with D unresolved. The CDR3 is 14 residues long. The germline CDR1 and CDR2 sequences are ENHRY and SYGVKD. Trimming pared 0 bases from V and 2 bases from J, leaving 8 bases between. The CDR3 is CAISESPATYEQYF. CDR3 DNA sequence: TGTGCCATCAGTGAGTCGCCAGCCACCTACGAGCAGTACTTC.

The J gene is TRBJ2-3, the V gene TRBV14; 7 nucleotides agree with TRBD1. Germline CDR1 SGHDN, CDR2 FVKESK. The V segment lost 4 bases and the J segment 2 bases; nucleotides outside the gene matches: 9. CDR3 size: 16 residues. DNA of the CDR3: TGTGCCAGCAGCCCCCACAGGGGTGGGCACACAGATACGCAGTATTTT. It is translated as CASSPHRGGHTDTQYF.

A few counts support this clonotype. The chain links TRBV20-1 to TRBJ2-1; 10 nucleotides align to TRBD2. V shed 0 bases and J 5 bases; nucleotides not matched to a gene: 4. CDR3 size: 15 residues. Germline V gene data show CDR1 as DFQATT and CDR2 as SNEGSKA (reference sequence). As DNA, the CDR3 is TGCAGTGCTAGAGACCCTAGCGGGGGAAACAATGAGCAGTTCTTC. It codes for CSARDPSGGNNEQFF.

This clonotype has just one count. The chain employs TRBV6-6 and TRBJ2-3, with no clear D. Per the germline V gene, CDR1 is MNHNY and CDR2 is SVGAGI (reference sequence). V was clipped by 7 bases and J by 6 bases, with 11 bases between them. The CDR3 is 12 amino acids. The CDR3 region is CASTSLPDTQYF. The CDR3 coding sequence is TGTGCCAGCACCTCTCTTCCCGATACGCAGTATTTT.

This chain joins TRBV6-6 and TRBJ2-5; perhaps D is TRBD1 or TRBD2 (5 bases each). In germline, CDR1 is MNHNY, CDR2 SVGAGI (reference sequence). The CDR3 runs to 12 residues. Trimming pared 8 bases from V and 2 bases from J, leaving 9 bases between. The CDR3 nucleotides are TGTGCCAGCGGGGGAGAACAAGAGACCCAGTACTTC. It is translated as CASGGEQETQYF.

V is TRBV6-5 and J is TRBJ2-1; D may match TRBD1 or TRBD2 (5 bases each). The V end was cut by 5 bases, the J end by 10 bases, with 18 bases between. The CDR3 totals 14 residues. The germline V gene encodes CDR1 MNHEY and CDR2 SVGAGI. The CDR3 nucleotides are TGTGCCAGCAGTCTTGGGGACGGAACCTACGAGCAGTTCTTC. It translates to CASSLGDGTYEQFF.

The chain combines TRBV7-9 with TRBJ2-1; 14 bases match TRBD2. Trimming at V came to 4 bases and at J to 9 bases, leaving 8 bases not matched to a gene. The CDR3 consists of 16 residues. Looked up from germline, CDR1 is SEHNR and CDR2 is FQNEAQ (reference sequence). CDR3 sequence (DNA): TGTGCCAGCAGCTCCCGACTAGCGGGGGGGCAAAGTGAGCAGTTCTTC. As protein: CASSSRLAGGQSEQFF.